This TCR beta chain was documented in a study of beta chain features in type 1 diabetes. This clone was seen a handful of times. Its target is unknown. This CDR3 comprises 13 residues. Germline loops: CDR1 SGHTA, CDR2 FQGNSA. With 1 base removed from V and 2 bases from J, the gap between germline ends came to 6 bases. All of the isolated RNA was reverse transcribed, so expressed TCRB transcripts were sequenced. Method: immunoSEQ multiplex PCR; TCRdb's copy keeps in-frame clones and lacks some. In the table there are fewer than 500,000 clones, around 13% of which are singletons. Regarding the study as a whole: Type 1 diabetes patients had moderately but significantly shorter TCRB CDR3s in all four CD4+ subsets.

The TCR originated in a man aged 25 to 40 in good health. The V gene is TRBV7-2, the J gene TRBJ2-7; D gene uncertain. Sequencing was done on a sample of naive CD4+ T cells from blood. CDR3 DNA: TGTGCCAGCAGCTTAGGAGAGGCCTACGAGCAGTACTTC. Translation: CASSLGEAYEQYF.